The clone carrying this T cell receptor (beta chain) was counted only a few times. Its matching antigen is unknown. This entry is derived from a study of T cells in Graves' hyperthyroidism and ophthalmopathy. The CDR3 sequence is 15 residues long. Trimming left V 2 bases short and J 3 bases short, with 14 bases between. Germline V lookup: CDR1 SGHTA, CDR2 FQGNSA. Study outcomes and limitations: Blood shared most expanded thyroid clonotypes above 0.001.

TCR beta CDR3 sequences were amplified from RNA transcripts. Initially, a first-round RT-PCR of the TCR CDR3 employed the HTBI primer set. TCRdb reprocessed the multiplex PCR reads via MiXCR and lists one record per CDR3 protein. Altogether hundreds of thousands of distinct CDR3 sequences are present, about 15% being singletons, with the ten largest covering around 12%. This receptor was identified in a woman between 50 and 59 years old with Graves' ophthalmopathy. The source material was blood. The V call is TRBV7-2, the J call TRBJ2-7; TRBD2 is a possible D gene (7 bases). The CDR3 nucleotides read TGTGCCAGCAGCTTAACAGGACTAGGGGGCTACGAGCAGTACTTC. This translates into CASSLTGLGGYEQYF.